The 23 T cell receptor beta chains given below trace back to one sample, sequenced in a study of T cell repertoires in ileal Crohn's disease. Time point in this sample: neoterminal ileum biopsy at postoperative endoscopy, about 6 months after surgery. Sequencing was performed with immunoSEQ multiplex PCR; in TCRdb, only in-frame clones are kept and a portion is missing. The sample comprises 5,300 or so clones, about four fifths of which are singletons, and about 35% rests with the top ten. The sequencing input was ileal tissue. All receptors come from an adult with Crohn's disease.

By sample fraction, this clone is medium-sized (0.01 to 0.1%). The chain links TRBV28 to TRBJ1-2, with D maybe TRBD1 (6 bases). The ends were cut back, 8 bases at V and 6 bases at J, with 13 bases in the middle. From germline, CDR1 is MDHEN and CDR2 SYDVKM. There are 12 residues in the CDR3. CDR3 sequence reads: CASWGGANGYTF. The CDR3 nucleotides read TGTGCCAGCTGGGGGGGGGCCAATGGCTACACCTTC.

In its sample, this clone was seen a few times. An end of the junction does not agree with germline; a read error may underlie this. This sequence joins TRBV6-1 and TRBJ1-3, with 8 bases lining up with TRBD1. The length of the CDR3 is 11 residues. CDR1 and CDR2 (germline): MNHNS, SASEGT. CDR3 coding DNA: TGTGCCAGCAGTGAACGGGGACAGGCCAATTTT. Translating it yields CASSERGQANF.

V gene TRBV19 combines with J gene TRBJ2-5; D is possibly TRBD2 (6 bases). The germline V gene has CDR1 LNHDA and CDR2 SQIVND (reference sequence). Trimming pared 4 bases from V and 2 bases from J, leaving 11 bases between. The CDR3 consists of 14 residues. This CDR3 reads CASSRGDKQETQYF. The CDR3 bases are TGTGCCAGTAGTAGGGGGGATAAGCAAGAGACCCAGTACTTC.

The chain links TRBV6-6 to TRBJ1-5; perhaps TRBD1 as D (5 bases). Germline CDR1 and CDR2: MNHNY and SVGAGI (reference sequence). V shed 5 bases and J shed 1 base, with 12 bases lying between them. The CDR3 extends over 15 amino acids. In DNA form, the CDR3 reads TGTGCCAGCAGTCTTACAGGAGTCAGCAATCAGCCCCAGCATTTT. Translation gives CASSLTGVSNQPQHF.

V is TRBV28 and J is TRBJ2-7; 15 bases align to TRBD2. This CDR3 is 15 amino acids long. Germline V CDR1 and CDR2: MDHEN, SYDVKM. The V and J ends lost 3 bases and 7 bases, in that order; junction bases with no gene match: 4. The DNA of the CDR3 is TGTGCCAGCAGTTTCGGACTAGCGGGGGGGCGTGAGCAGTACTTC. Translation: CASSFGLAGGREQYF.

This chain connects TRBV25-1 to TRBJ2-1; D may match TRBD1 or TRBD2 (5 bases each). CDR1 MGHDK and CDR2 SYGVNS come from the germline V gene. V shed 5 bases and J shed 5 bases, with 19 bases lying between them. The CDR3 is made up of 16 amino acids. The CDR3 nucleotides are TGTGCCAGCAGTCCATCCCCGGGACCGGCAAACAATGAGCAGTTCTTC. It codes for CASSPSPGPANNEQFF.

This chain links TRBV18 with TRBJ2-1; 12 bases are a match to TRBD2. Germline trimming cut 2 bases from V and 5 bases from J; bases unmatched to any gene: 1. CDR3 size: 15 residues. The germline V gene encodes CDR1 KGHSH and CDR2 LQKENI. The DNA of the CDR3 is TGTGCCAGCTCACCAAGGACTAGCGGGGACAATGAGCAGTTCTTC. The encoded protein is CASSPRTSGDNEQFF.

V is TRBV5-4 and J is TRBJ1-2; 8 bases match TRBD1. Germline assignment: CDR1 SGHNT and CDR2 YYREEE (reference sequence). This CDR3 contains 14 residues. Unmatched junction bases numbered 8, after V lost 6 bases and J lost 4 bases. CDR3 amino acids: CASNQGARPYGYTF. CDR3 sequence (DNA): TGTGCCAGCAACCAGGGGGCGCGACCCTATGGCTACACCTTC.

The V gene is TRBV27, the J gene TRBJ2-2, with 16 bases aligning to TRBD2. Germline V gene lookup returns CDR1 MNHEY and CDR2 SMNVEV (reference sequence). There are 16 residues in the CDR3. With V trimmed by 7 bases and J by 8 bases, 7 bases remained unmatched. The CDR3 region has the DNA TGTGCCAGCACTCCAGGGACTAGCGGGGGGGCTGGGGAGCTGTTTTTT. It codes for CASTPGTSGGAGELFF.

The rearrangement uses TRBV19 and TRBJ1-2; D might be TRBD1 (5 bases). V was trimmed by 7 bases and J by 0 bases, leaving 12 bases between them. Germline CDR1 and CDR2: LNHDA and SQIVND (reference sequence). This CDR3 region has 14 residues. CDR3 region: CASNPGLTNYGYTF. For the CDR3, the DNA is TGTGCCAGTAATCCGGGACTGACTAACTATGGCTACACCTTC.

The chain is built from TRBV28 and TRBJ1-5; D gene ambiguous. This CDR3 is built from 12 residues. The V gene's germline CDR1 is MDHEN and CDR2 SYDVKM. The V end was cut by 2 bases, the J end by 6 bases, with 5 bases between. The CDR3 DNA is TGTGCCAGCAGTTTAGGTATTCAGCCCCAGCATTTT. It translates to CASSLGIQPQHF. Full variable domain (missing parts from reference TRBV28 and TRBJ1-5): DVKVTQSSRYLVKRTGEKVFLECVQDMDHENMFWYRQDPGLGLRLIYFSYDVKMKEKGDIPEGYSVSREKKERFSLILESASTNQTSMYLCASSLGIQPQHFGDGTRLSIL.

This clone was seen just once. CDR3 DNA: TGTGCCAGCAGTATCAACAGGGGGCGCGACGAAAACATTCAGTACTTC. Translating it yields CASSINRGRDENIQYF. The rearrangement joins TRBV6-6 to TRBJ2-4; TRBD1 aligns across 9 bases. CDR3 length equals 16 residues. Unmatched junction bases numbered 10, after V lost 5 bases and J lost 5 bases. Germline V lookup: CDR1 MNHNY, CDR2 SVGAGI (reference sequence).

The chain combines TRBV5-1 with TRBJ1-2, with D tentatively TRBD1 (5 bases). Deletions cut 0 bases from V and 12 bases from J, with 15 bases between. Germline-derived CDR1 and CDR2 are SGHRS and YFSETQ. The CDR3 length is 13 residues. The CDR3 region is CASSLEAKGRNTF. Here the CDR3 DNA reads TGCGCCAGCAGCTTGGAGGCGAAGGGGCGGAACACCTTC.

The chain combines TRBV27 with TRBJ2-5; 9 bases fit TRBD1. The V segment lost 4 bases and the J segment 5 bases; nucleotides outside the gene matches: 8. The V gene's germline CDR1 is MNHEY and CDR2 SMNVEV (reference sequence). There are 15 residues in the CDR3. Here the CDR3 DNA reads TGTGCCAGCAGTTCCGGACAGGGGCGGGGTGAGACCCAGTACTTC. This sequence encodes CASSSGQGRGETQYF.

This clone was counted a single time. The chain couples TRBV9 to TRBJ1-3, with D perhaps TRBD1 (5 bases). Germline-derived CDR1 and CDR2 are SGDLS and YYNGEE. The CDR3 has 16 residues. The V end was cut by 3 bases, the J end by 0 bases, with 13 bases between. Here the CDR3 reads CASSGGTGSSGNTIYF. Here the CDR3 DNA reads TGTGCCAGCAGCGGAGGGACGGGAAGCTCTGGAAACACCATATATTTT.

Notes on this clone: Other nucleotide sequences from this sample produce the same CDR3. The V call is TRBV27, the J call TRBJ2-2; TRBD2 matches at 14 bases. The CDR3 has 16 amino acids. Germline trimming cut 5 bases from V and 5 bases from J; bases unmatched to any gene: 4. Germline V gene sequence: CDR1 MNHEY, CDR2 SMNVEV (reference sequence). Here the CDR3 reads CASSQRTSGGTGELFF. The CDR3 region has the DNA TGTGCCAGCAGTCAAAGGACTAGCGGGGGGACCGGGGAGCTGTTTTTT.

This clone was counted a few times. The chain couples TRBV13 to TRBJ1-2; no firm D call. Per the germline V gene, CDR1 is PRHDT and CDR2 is FYEKMQ (reference sequence). The CDR3 spans 16 residues. The V end lost 2 bases, the J end lost 4 bases, and 17 bases lay between the germline ends. CDR3 in DNA: TGTGCCAGCAGCTTAAAGCCTCACACGCTTTCCTATGGCTACACCTTC. Amino acids: CASSLKPHTLSYGYTF.

The genes are TRBV19 and TRBJ1-2; 10 bases align to TRBD1. The germline V gene encodes CDR1 LNHDA and CDR2 SQIVND (reference sequence). The V and J ends lost 5 bases and 4 bases, in that order; junction bases with no gene match: 7. This CDR3 contains 15 residues. The CDR3 nucleotides are TGTGCCAGTAGTGTCACGGGACAGGGGAGCTATGGCTACACCTTC. Amino acid sequence: CASSVTGQGSYGYTF.

This clone was seen once. V usage is TRBV5-4 and J usage is TRBJ2-6; perhaps D is TRBD1 or TRBD2 (5 bases each). Between the trimmed V and J ends, which lost 3 bases and 1 base, there was a span of 11 bases. Germline lookup yields CDR1 SGHNT and CDR2 YYREEE (reference sequence). The CDR3 contains 16 residues. CDR3 nucleotide sequence: TGTGCCAGCAGCTGGGGACGACTGTCTGGGGCCAACGTCCTGACTTTC. Translating it yields CASSWGRLSGANVLTF. The whole variable domain, filled in from reference TRBV5-4 and TRBJ2-6, reads ETGVTQSPTHLIKTRGQQVTLRCSSQSGHNTVSWYQQALGQGPQFIFQYYREEENGRGNFPPRFSGLQFPNYSSELNVNALELDDSALYLCASSWGRLSGANVLTFGAGSRLTVL.

The chain is built from TRBV5-1 and TRBJ1-2, with 9 bases identical to TRBD1. The ends lost 2 bases at V and 13 bases at J; junction bases unmatched: 12. The CDR3 spans 14 residues. Germline loops: CDR1 SGHRS, CDR2 YFSETQ. The CDR3: CASSLPGTGNILTF. In DNA, the CDR3 is TGCGCCAGCAGCTTACCCGGGACAGGGAATATCCTCACCTTC.

V is TRBV21-1 and J is TRBJ1-3; the table gives TRBD1 as D, unverified against the DNA. TRBV21-1 represents a pseudogene. This CDR3 region has 16 residues. This chain's CDR3 is CASSKRTGTNGNTIYF. The CDR3 nucleotides read TGTGCCAGCAGCAAGCGGACAGGGACAAACGGAAACACCATATATTTT.

The chain employs TRBV7-2 and TRBJ2-3; 7 positions agree with TRBD2. The V gene end was trimmed by 1 base and the J gene end by 8 bases; junction bases not matched to a gene: 3. Per the germline V gene, CDR1 is SGHTA and CDR2 is FQGNSA. This CDR3 contains 13 residues. The CDR3 loop is CASSLVREGTQYF. The CDR3 DNA reads as TGTGCCAGCAGCTTAGTCAGGGAGGGTACGCAGTATTTT.

This clone showed up just a few times. The chain links TRBV6-1 to TRBJ1-2, with TRBD1 identical over 9 bases. Trimming took 6 bases from V and 8 from J; bases not matched to a gene: 7. The germline V gene has CDR1 MNHNS and CDR2 SASEGT. The length of the CDR3 is 13 residues. CDR3 sequence reads: CASSPRTGEGYTF. The CDR3 bases are TGTGCCAGCAGCCCCAGGACAGGGGAGGGCTACACCTTC.